The rows below give T cell receptor beta chains drawn from one sample of a study of blood T cell repertoires in COVID-19. Assay: immunoSEQ multiplex PCR; the TCRdb copy retains only in-frame clones and omits some. Of 300,000 or so clones detected, approximately 88% appear once; the ten largest clones hold approximately 7.2%. Sample: peripheral blood. Every receptor here comes from a woman aged 25 to 39 who had recovered from COVID-19. Each CDR3 is given with its conserved first and last residue. The D gene is left open where the match is weak. Some rows have no size entry. The others give once, few or many, or a class for an expanded clone.

J,size,V,D,DNA,CDR3
TRBJ2-3,NA,TRBV5-6,NA,TGTGCCAGCAGCTTGGACCTGAGGAGGGGACCCACAGATACGCAGTATTTT,CASSLDLRRGPTDTQYF
TRBJ1-4,NA,TRBV7-9,TRBD1,TGTGCCAGCAGCCCCGGGACAGGGAGTGAAAAACTGTTTTTT,CASSPGTGSEKLFF
TRBJ2-3,NA,TRBV29-1,NA,TGCAGCGTTGGACTTGAGGAGGATACGCAGTATTTT,CSVGLEEDTQYF
TRBJ2-5,NA,TRBV24-1,TRBD2,TGTGCCACCAGACCTAGCGGGGCCCAAGAGACCCAGTACTTC,CATRPSGAQETQYF
TRBJ2-7,few,TRBV14,TRBD1,TGTGCCAGCAGCCAAGAAGCCGGACAGGGGGTTTTTCACTGCGAGCAGTACTTC,CASSQEAGQGVFHCEQYF
TRBJ2-6,NA,TRBV9,TRBD1,TGTGCCAGCAGCGTAGTGGGGACAGGAGGCTCTGGGGCCAACGTCCTGACTTTC,CASSVVGTGGSGANVLTF
TRBJ2-7,NA,TRBV25-1,TRBD1,TGTGCCAGCCCCTGCGCAGTACAGGGGGCTGTCTACGAGCAGTACTTC,CASPCAVQGAVYEQYF
TRBJ2-7,once,TRBV28,TRBD1,TGTGCCAGCAGGTTACAGGGGGGCCCCTACGAGCAGTACTTC,CASRLQGGPYEQYF
TRBJ2-7,once,TRBV6-5,TRBD2,TGTGCCAGCAGTTTTGAGCGGGGGTCCCGATTCTACGAGCAGTACTTC,CASSFERGSRFYEQYF
TRBJ1-6,NA,TRBV5-4,NA,TGTGCCAGCAGCTTGGCCCGCACAGGGTCGGGTTCACCCCTCCACTTT,CASSLARTGSGSPLHF
TRBJ2-1,NA,TRBV27,TRBD1,TGTGCCAGCAGTTACAGGGACAGGGATAGTACGGGTGAGCAGTTCTTC,CASSYRDRDSTGEQFF
TRBJ2-7,NA,TRBV11-1,NA,TGTGCCAGCAGCTACGGGTCTTCCTACGAGCAGTACTTC,CASSYGSSYEQYF
TRBJ2-1,NA,TRBV7-3,TRBD2,TGTGCCAGCAGCTTAAGTGGCGGGGGACTAAATGAGCAGTTCTTC,CASSLSGGGLNEQFF
TRBJ2-3,NA,TRBV7-2,TRBD2,TGTGCCAGCAGCTCCGCCCGGCGGGGGACGCAGTATTTT,CASSSARRGTQYF
TRBJ2-7,NA,TRBV28,NA,TGTGCCAGCAGTTTATCGGCCTACGAGCAGTACTTC,CASSLSAYEQYF
TRBJ1-3,NA,TRBV7-9,TRBD1,TGTGCCAGCAGCCCAAGAACAGGGGCGACCTCTGGAAACACCATATATTTT,CASSPRTGATSGNTIYF
TRBJ2-1,NA,TRBV19,TRBD1,TGTGCCAGTAGTATTTTTGGGACAGGGGGCAATGAGCAGTTCTTC,CASSIFGTGGNEQFF
TRBJ1-2,NA,TRBV5-1,NA,TGCGCCAGCAGCCCCTCGGCCGGGTCCCGGGAGCGGGGCTACACCTTC,CASSPSAGSRERGYTF
TRBJ2-7,NA,TRBV3-1/TRBV3-2,TRBD1,TGTGCCAGCAGCCAGAGGACAGGGGGCTACGAGCAGTACTTC,CASSQRTGGYEQYF
TRBJ2-5,NA,TRBV5-1,NA,TGCGCCAGCAGCTTGGTGGTGGGGGCCTCAGAGACCCAGTACTTC,CASSLVVGASETQYF
TRBJ2-7,NA,TRBV25-1,TRBD2,TGTGCCAGCAGTGAAGGGACGGGAGGACTCTACGAGCAGTACTTC,CASSEGTGGLYEQYF
TRBJ2-3,NA,TRBV4-3,TRBD1,TGCGCCAGCAGCCAGAGACAGGGGGCGCTTCACACAGATACGCAGTATTTT,CASSQRQGALHTDTQYF
TRBJ1-1,NA,TRBV30,NA,TGTGCCTGGACCGCAACAACAGGGGAAGCTTTCTTT,CAWTATTGEAFF
TRBJ2-7,NA,TRBV3-1/TRBV3-2,NA,TGTGCCAGCAGCCATGGGGCTTTGCTGGCCTACGAGCAGTACTTC,CASSHGALLAYEQYF
TRBJ1-2,NA,TRBV7-3,TRBD1,TGTGCCAGCAGCGACCAACCGGGACAGGGGACCTATGGCTACACCTTC,CASSDQPGQGTYGYTF
TRBJ2-1,few,TRBV6-6,TRBD1,TGTGCCAGCAGTTGGCTGGCAGGGGGCGGGAATGAGCAGTTCTTC,CASSWLAGGGNEQFF
TRBJ2-7,NA,TRBV10-3,TRBD1,TGTGCCATCAGTGAGTTTCAGGGGGTGTACGAGCAGTACTTC,CAISEFQGVYEQYF
TRBJ1-6,NA,TRBV5-4,TRBD1,TGTGCCAGCAGCTCGCCGTCTCGTACAGGGGGATCCTTCAATTCACCCCTCCACTTT,CASSSPSRTGGSFNSPLHF
TRBJ1-2,NA,TRBV7-9,NA,TGTGCCAGCACCCTAGGGGAGGCAGACTATGGCTACACCTTC,CASTLGEADYGYTF
TRBJ2-2,NA,TRBV2,NA,TGTGCCAGCAGGAAGGGACTGAACACCGGGGAGCTGTTTTTT,CASRKGLNTGELFF
TRBJ2-3,NA,TRBV18,TRBD2,TGTGCCAGCTCACCAAGGACTAGCGGGGGGGTAGATACGCAGTATTTT,CASSPRTSGGVDTQYF
TRBJ1-1,NA,TRBV7-2,NA,TGTGCCAGCAGCTTACGCGGGGTGAACACTGAAGCTTTCTTT,CASSLRGVNTEAFF
TRBJ1-4,NA,TRBV6-1,TRBD1,TGTGCCAGCAGTGAAATGGGACAGGGGGCGCCTAATGAAAAACTGTTTTTT,CASSEMGQGAPNEKLFF
TRBJ1-2,NA,TRBV5-1,NA,TGCGCCAGCAGCTTGGGACAGGCCCAACCCCTCTCCTATGGCTACACCTTC,CASSLGQAQPLSYGYTF
TRBJ1-5,NA,TRBV7-9,TRBD1,TGTGCCAGCAGCAACCTCGGGACAGGGGATCAGCCCCAGCATTTT,CASSNLGTGDQPQHF
TRBJ2-1,NA,TRBV13,TRBD1,TGTGCCAGCAGCTCGACAGGGAACTCCTACAATGAGCAGTTCTTC,CASSSTGNSYNEQFF
TRBJ1-1,NA,TRBV6-5,NA,TGTGCCAGCAGCCCCAGTCCGGGGACTAACACTGAAGCTTTCTTT,CASSPSPGTNTEAFF
TRBJ1-4,NA,TRBV28,TRBD1,TGTGCCAGCAGCCGGGACAGGGGGTGGGTCGGTTATGAAAAACTGTTTTTT,CASSRDRGWVGYEKLFF
TRBJ1-2,once,TRBV6-2/TRBV6-3,TRBD1,TGTGCCAGCAGCCGCACCGCAGGGGGCGCGTATGGCTACACCTTC,CASSRTAGGAYGYTF
TRBJ2-1,NA,TRBV5-1,TRBD2,TGCGCCAGCAGCTCGACTAGCGGGGTATACAATGAGCAGTTCTTC,CASSSTSGVYNEQFF
TRBJ2-7,NA,TRBV4-3,NA,TGCGCCAGCAGCCAAGATGCAGGGGTTGAGGACGAGCAGTACTTC,CASSQDAGVEDEQYF
TRBJ1-1,NA,TRBV7-2,TRBD1,TGTGCCAGCAGCTTAAGAAACAGGGGTGAGACTGAAGCTTTCTTT,CASSLRNRGETEAFF
TRBJ1-5,NA,TRBV6-6,NA,TGTGCCAGCAGGCTGGGACACGATTTCCCTCAGCCCCAGCATTTT,CASRLGHDFPQPQHF
TRBJ1-5,few,TRBV12-3/TRBV12-4,NA,TGTGCCAGCAGTTTCCAAAATCAGCCCCAGCATTTT,CASSFQNQPQHF
TRBJ1-2,NA,TRBV9,NA,TGTGCCAGCAGCCCCCGTCCGGGAGCTCCTAACTATGGCTACACCTTC,CASSPRPGAPNYGYTF
TRBJ2-7,NA,TRBV7-9,TRBD2,TGTGCCAGCAGCTCGCCGGGACTAGCGGGGTCTTACGAGCAGTACTTC,CASSSPGLAGSYEQYF
TRBJ1-1,NA,TRBV6-5,TRBD1,TGTGCCAGCAGTATACAGGGGAAGAACACTGAAGCTTTCTTT,CASSIQGKNTEAFF
TRBJ1-5,NA,TRBV15,NA,TGTGCCACCAGAGCCCGGTCTGGTTGGAGCAATCAGCCCCAGCATTTT,CATRARSGWSNQPQHF
TRBJ1-5,NA,TRBV7-2,NA,TGTGCCAGCAGCCCCTACCCCAGGGGCCAAGGGGTTGCGCCCCAGCATTTT,CASSPYPRGQGVAPQHF
TRBJ2-4,NA,TRBV12-2,NA,TGTGCAAGTCGCTTAGCGTGGCAGGGCGAGAAGTTGGACATTCAGTACTTC,CASRLAWQGEKLDIQYF
TRBJ1-3,NA,TRBV9,TRBD1,TGTGCCAGCAGCGCCTTTGACAGGGGGCCGGACACCATATATTTT,CASSAFDRGPDTIYF
TRBJ2-3,NA,TRBV14,NA,TGTGCCAGCAGCCAAGCGGGAATAAGTCTGTACGCAGATACGCAGTATTTT,CASSQAGISLYADTQYF
TRBJ2-7,NA,TRBV4-2,TRBD2,TGTGCCAGCAGCCAAGGAACTAGCGGGGGAATCTACTACGAGCAGTACTTC,CASSQGTSGGIYYEQYF
TRBJ2-7,NA,TRBV29-1,TRBD1,TGCAGCGGGGGGACAGTAAAAAACGAGCAGTACTTC,CSGGTVKNEQYF
TRBJ2-5,NA,TRBV7-9,NA,TGTGCCAGCAGCCCTGTTCCGTCAGGCCCTCGGACCCAGTACTTC,CASSPVPSGPRTQYF
TRBJ2-7,NA,TRBV6-2/TRBV6-3,NA,TGTGCCAGCAGTTACTCCAGACAGGTCCGACCCTACGAGCAGTACTTC,CASSYSRQVRPYEQYF
TRBJ2-3,NA,TRBV5-1,NA,TGCGCCAGCAGCTTGCCAAGCGGAGCACTCACAGATACGCAGTATTTT,CASSLPSGALTDTQYF
TRBJ2-1,many,TRBV29-1,TRBD2,TGCAGCGTTGTTCCGGGGGGATACAATGAGCAGTTCTTC,CSVVPGGYNEQFF